This TCR beta chain emerged from a study of T cell responses to AZD1222 COVID-19 vaccine. The length of the CDR3 is 12 residues. Trimming took off 4 bases at V and 8 bases at J, with 8 bases between the two ends. Germline V lookup: CDR1 SGHVS, CDR2 FNYEAQ. Study-level results: All repertoire sampling was performed exclusively after the peak T cell response. Unmutated variant regions are reportedly targeted by nearly half of spike-specific TCRs. After two AZD1222 doses, spike-specific TCR breadth and depth rose versus day 0.

This clone has only one observation. Antigen specificity is unknown. The table came from immunoSEQ multiplex PCR; TCRdb's copy has only in-frame clones and leaves some out. Here the sample spans 90,000 to 150,000 clones, around 85% being singletons. The sample was peripheral blood, taken on day 0 of AZD1222 vaccination. The chain joins TRBV7-6 to TRBJ2-2; tentative D call: TRBD2 (5 bases). This sequence was found in an adult in good health. CDR3 amino acids: CASSSTGGELFF. The CDR3 DNA reads as TGTGCCAGCAGCTCCACGGGGGGGGAGCTGTTTTTT.